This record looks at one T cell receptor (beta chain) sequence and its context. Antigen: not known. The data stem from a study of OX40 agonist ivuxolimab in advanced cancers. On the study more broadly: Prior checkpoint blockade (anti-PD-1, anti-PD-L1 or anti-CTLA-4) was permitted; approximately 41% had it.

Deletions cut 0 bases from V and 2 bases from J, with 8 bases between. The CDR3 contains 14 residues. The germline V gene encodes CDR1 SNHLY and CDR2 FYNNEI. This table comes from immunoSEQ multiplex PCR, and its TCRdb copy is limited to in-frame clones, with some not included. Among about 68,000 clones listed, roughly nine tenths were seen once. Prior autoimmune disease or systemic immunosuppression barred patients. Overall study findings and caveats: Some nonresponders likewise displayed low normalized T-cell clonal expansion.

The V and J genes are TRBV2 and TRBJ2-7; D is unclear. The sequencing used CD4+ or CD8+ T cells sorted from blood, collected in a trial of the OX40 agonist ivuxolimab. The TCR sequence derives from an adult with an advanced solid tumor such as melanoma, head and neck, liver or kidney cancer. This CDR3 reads CASSEAHGTYEQYF. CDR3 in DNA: TGTGCCAGCAGTGAAGCCCACGGAACCTACGAGCAGTACTTC.